These 7 T cell receptor beta chains came from one sample sequenced in a study of blood T cell repertoires in COVID-19. TCRdb keeps only in-frame clones here, not all; method: immunoSEQ multiplex PCR. The profile covers around 200,000 clones, with more than 70% appearing a single time and about 9% taken by the ten largest. Sequencing was carried out using peripheral blood. The receptors originated from a man aged 40-49 years with active or convalescent COVID-19.

The chain couples TRBV11-2 to TRBJ2-2; weak D call: TRBD1 (6 bases). CDR3 size: 14 residues. Germline CDR1 and CDR2: SGHAT and FQNNGV. V dropped 3 bases and J dropped 5 bases, with 10 bases sitting between them. CDR3 region: CASSFTGTTGELFF. CDR3 in DNA: TGTGCCAGCAGCTTTACAGGGACGACCGGGGAGCTGTTTTTT.

The chain has TRBV6-5 and TRBJ2-1; weak D call: TRBD2 (6 bases). V lost 6 bases, J lost 9 bases, and 21 bases lay in between. This CDR3 region has 15 residues. Looked up from germline, CDR1 is MNHEY and CDR2 is SVGAGI. Here the CDR3 DNA reads TGTGCCAGCAGGAGCCGGGGCGGGGACCTAGGTGAGCAGTTCTTC. It is translated as CASRSRGGDLGEQFF.

This rearrangement joins TRBV5-4 to TRBJ1-1, with 8 bases identical to TRBD1. Trimming removed 4 bases from V and 2 bases from J; junction bases left unmatched: 7. Looked up from germline, CDR1 is SGHNT and CDR2 is YYREEE (reference sequence). CDR3 size: 15 residues. The CDR3 is CASSNLPGGNTEAFF. The CDR3 region has the DNA TGTGCCAGCAGCAACCTCCCAGGGGGCAACACTGAAGCTTTCTTT. The full variable domain, in which reference TRBV5-4 and TRBJ1-1 provide the parts outside the CDR3, is ETGVTQSPTHLIKTRGQQVTLRCSSQSGHNTVSWYQQALGQGPQFIFQYYREEENGRGNFPPRFSGLQFPNYSSELNVNALELDDSALYLCASSNLPGGNTEAFFGQGTRLTVV.

In nucleotides, the CDR3 is TGCAGCGTTGCCCGGGGGGCCGGGGAGCTGTTTTTT. It encodes CSVARGAGELFF. The chain has TRBV29-1 and TRBJ2-2; 7 nucleotides agree with TRBD2. This CDR3 contains 12 residues. V lost 4 bases and J lost 6; bases outside the gene matches: 2. From germline, CDR1 is SQVTM and CDR2 ANQGSEA.

This clone was seen just once. This chain connects TRBV9 to TRBJ2-3; 7 bases are shared with TRBD2. Per germline, CDR1 SGDLS and CDR2 YYNGEE. J was trimmed by 5 bases and V by 2 bases; bases with no gene match: 5. The CDR3 has 14 amino acids. Written as DNA, the CDR3 is TGTGCCAGCAGCGTCGGCAGGGAGGGAGATACGCAGTATTTT. Translating it yields CASSVGREGDTQYF.

V usage is TRBV3-1 (or the pseudogene TRBV3-2) and J usage is TRBJ1-2; possible D gene TRBD1, 6 bases. This CDR3 has 15 amino acids. Germline lookup yields CDR1 LGHDT and CDR2 YNNKEL (reference sequence). V lost 4 bases and J 6 bases, leaving 18 bases between the germline ends. The CDR3 sequence is CASSRARQEADGYTF. DNA of the CDR3: TGTGCCAGCAGCCGAGCCCGACAGGAAGCCGATGGCTACACCTTC.

This clone was seen only a few times. The V call is TRBV7-8, the J call TRBJ1-5; 7 bases align to TRBD1. The CDR3 spans 14 residues. Germline CDR1 SGHVS, CDR2 FQNEAQ. V lost 8 bases, J lost 2 bases, and 6 bases stayed unmatched. CDR3 residues: CASGDREGNQPQHF. The CDR3 DNA follows: TGTGCCAGCGGAGACAGGGAAGGCAATCAGCCCCAGCATTTT. The full variable domain, rest sourced from reference TRBV7-8 and TRBJ1-5, is GAGVSQSPRYKVAKRGQDVALRCDPISGHVSLFWYQQALGQGPEFLTYFQNEAQLDKSGLPSDRFFAERPEGSVSTLKIQRTQQEDSAVYLCASGDREGNQPQHFGDGTRLSIL.